This T cell receptor beta chain appears in the sequencing data of a study of T cells after yellow fever vaccination. Turning to the study itself: The SMART-Seq v4 Ultra Low Input method served to prepare the low-cell-number fractions.

This clonotype was counted a few times. TCRdb reanalysed the 5' RACE reads using MiXCR and keeps one entry per CDR3 protein. There are around 530,000 distinct CDR3 sequences in the sample; about a sixth occur only once, and around 15% lies in the top ten. V lost 2 bases and J lost 2, with 20 bases in between. The CDR3 spans 18 residues. Sequencing was performed on PBMCs, taken 5 days after the first yellow fever vaccination. The sequence was obtained from a young man who received the YFV17D yellow fever vaccine. V is TRBV23-1 and J is TRBJ2-3, with D uncertain. TRBV23-1 is an ORF; its function is uncertain. CDR3: CASSQDMSTTPYTDTQYF. CDR3 bases: TGCGCCAGCAGTCAAGATATGTCTACCACCCCCTACACAGATACGCAGTATTTT.